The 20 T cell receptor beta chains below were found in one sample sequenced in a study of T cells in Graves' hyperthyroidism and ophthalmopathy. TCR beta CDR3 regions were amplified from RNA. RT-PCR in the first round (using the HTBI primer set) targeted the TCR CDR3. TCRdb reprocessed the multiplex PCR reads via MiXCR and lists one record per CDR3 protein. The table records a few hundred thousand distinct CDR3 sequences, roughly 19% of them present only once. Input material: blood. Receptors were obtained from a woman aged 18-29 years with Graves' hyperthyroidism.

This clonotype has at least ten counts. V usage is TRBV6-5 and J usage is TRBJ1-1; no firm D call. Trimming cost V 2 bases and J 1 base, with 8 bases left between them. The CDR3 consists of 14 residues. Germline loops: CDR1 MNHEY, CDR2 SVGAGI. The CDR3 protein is CASSYRHANTEAFF. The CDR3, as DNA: TGTGCCAGCAGTTACCGGCACGCGAACACTGAAGCTTTCTTT.

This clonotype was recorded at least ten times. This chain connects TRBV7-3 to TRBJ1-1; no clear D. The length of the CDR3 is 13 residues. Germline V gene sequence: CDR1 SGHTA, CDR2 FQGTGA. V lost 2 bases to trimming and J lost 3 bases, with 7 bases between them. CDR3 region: CASSLDVYTEAFF. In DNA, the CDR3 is TGTGCCAGCAGCTTAGACGTATACACTGAAGCTTTCTTT.

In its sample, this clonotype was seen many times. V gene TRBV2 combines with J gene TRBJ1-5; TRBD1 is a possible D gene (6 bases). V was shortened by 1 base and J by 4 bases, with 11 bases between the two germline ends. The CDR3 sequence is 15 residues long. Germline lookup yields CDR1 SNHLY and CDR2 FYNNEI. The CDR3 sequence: CASSEEAGVNQPQHF. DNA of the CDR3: TGTGCCAGCAGTGAAGAGGCAGGGGTGAATCAGCCCCAGCATTTT.

CDR3 DNA sequence: TGTGCCAGCAGTGGACAGGGGGGGGGATACGAGCAGTACTTC. It codes for CASSGQGGGYEQYF. The chain couples TRBV28 to TRBJ2-7; TRBD1 agrees at 10 bases. Germline assignment: CDR1 MDHEN and CDR2 SYDVKM. The CDR3 extends over 14 amino acids. V was clipped by 5 bases and J by 4 bases; unmatched bases: 5.

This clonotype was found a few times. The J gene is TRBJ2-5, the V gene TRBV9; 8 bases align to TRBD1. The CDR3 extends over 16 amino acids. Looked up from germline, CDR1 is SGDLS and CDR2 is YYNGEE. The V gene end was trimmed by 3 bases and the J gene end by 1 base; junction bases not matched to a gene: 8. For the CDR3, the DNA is TGTGCCAGCAGCGCTCCAGGGGGCGCGCCCCAAGAGACCCAGTACTTC. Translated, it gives CASSAPGGAPQETQYF.

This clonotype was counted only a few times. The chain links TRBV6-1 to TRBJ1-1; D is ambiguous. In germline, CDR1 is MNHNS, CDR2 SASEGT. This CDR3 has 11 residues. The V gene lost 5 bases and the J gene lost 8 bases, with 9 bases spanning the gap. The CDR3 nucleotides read TGTGCCAGCAGTCGAGGAGACGAAGCTTTCTTT. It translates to CASSRGDEAFF.

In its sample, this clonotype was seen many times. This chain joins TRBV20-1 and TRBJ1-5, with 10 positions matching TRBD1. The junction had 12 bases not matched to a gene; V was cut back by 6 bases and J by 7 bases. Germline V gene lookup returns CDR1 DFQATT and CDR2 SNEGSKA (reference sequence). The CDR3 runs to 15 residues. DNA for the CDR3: TGCAGTGCAGACACAGGGACAGGGGACGTGCAGCCCCAGCATTTT. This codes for CSADTGTGDVQPQHF.

The CDR3 DNA reads TGTGCCAGCAGTTACGGCGGGACAACGAACACTGAAGCTTTCTTT. Its translation is CASSYGGTTNTEAFF. The chain couples TRBV6-5 to TRBJ1-1, with D perhaps matching TRBD1 (6 bases). V was clipped by 2 bases and J by 1 base, with 11 bases between them. Germline values: CDR1 MNHEY, CDR2 SVGAGI. The CDR3 has 15 residues.

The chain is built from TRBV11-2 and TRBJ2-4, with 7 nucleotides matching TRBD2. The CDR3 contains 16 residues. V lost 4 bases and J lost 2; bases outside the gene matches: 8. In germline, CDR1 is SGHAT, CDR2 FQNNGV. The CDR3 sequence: CASSSRTSRSKNIQYF. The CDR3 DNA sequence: TGTGCCAGCAGCTCCCGGACTAGTCGGTCCAAAAACATTCAGTACTTC.

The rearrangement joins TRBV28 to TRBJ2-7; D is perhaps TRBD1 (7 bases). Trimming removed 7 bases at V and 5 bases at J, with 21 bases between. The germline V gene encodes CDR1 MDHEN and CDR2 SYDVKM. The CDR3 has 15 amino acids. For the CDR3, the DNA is TGTGCCAGCACCCCTTTACGGCAGGGGGGCCACGAGCAGTACTTC. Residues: CASTPLRQGGHEQYF.

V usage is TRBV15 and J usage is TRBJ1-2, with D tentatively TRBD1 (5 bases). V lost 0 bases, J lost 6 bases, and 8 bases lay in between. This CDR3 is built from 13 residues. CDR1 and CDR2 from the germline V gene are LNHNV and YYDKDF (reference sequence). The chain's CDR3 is CATSRDQGDGYTF. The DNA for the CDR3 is TGTGCCACCAGCAGAGATCAAGGGGATGGCTACACCTTC.

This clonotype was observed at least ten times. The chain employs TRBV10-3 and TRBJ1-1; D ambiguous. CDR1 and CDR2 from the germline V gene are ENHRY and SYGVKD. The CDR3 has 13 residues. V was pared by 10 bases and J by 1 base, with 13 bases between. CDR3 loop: CASRNWGNTEAFF. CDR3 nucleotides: TGTGCCAGCCGAAACTGGGGGAACACTGAAGCTTTCTTT.

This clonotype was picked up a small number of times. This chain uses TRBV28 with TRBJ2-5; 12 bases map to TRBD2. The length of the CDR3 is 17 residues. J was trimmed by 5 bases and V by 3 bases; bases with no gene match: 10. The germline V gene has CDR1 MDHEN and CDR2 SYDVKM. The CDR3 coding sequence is TGTGCCAGCAGTTTTCGGCTAGCGGGGGGGGCCGAGGAGACCCAGTACTTC. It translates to CASSFRLAGGAEETQYF.

The CDR3 DNA sequence: TGTGCCAGCAGACCACAGGGTCGGGCCACTGAAGCTTTCTTT. Residues: CASRPQGRATEAFF. This chain connects TRBV2 to TRBJ1-1; D might be TRBD1 (6 bases). The V gene lost 6 bases and the J gene lost 4 bases, with 15 bases spanning the gap. The length of the CDR3 is 14 residues. Germline-derived CDR1 and CDR2 are SNHLY and FYNNEI.

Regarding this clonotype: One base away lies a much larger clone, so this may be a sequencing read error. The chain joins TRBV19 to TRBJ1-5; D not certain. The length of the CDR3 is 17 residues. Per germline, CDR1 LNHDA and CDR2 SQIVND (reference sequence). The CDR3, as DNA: TGTACCAGTAGTATAGGAGGTGCCCTATTGGGCAATCAGCCCCAGCATTTT. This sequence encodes CTSSIGGALLGNQPQHF.

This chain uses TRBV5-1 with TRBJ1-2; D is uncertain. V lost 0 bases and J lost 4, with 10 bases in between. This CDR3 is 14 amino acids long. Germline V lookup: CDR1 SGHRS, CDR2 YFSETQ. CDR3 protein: CASSLDGTSYGYTF. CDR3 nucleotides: TGCGCCAGCAGCTTGGATGGTACATCCTATGGCTACACCTTC.

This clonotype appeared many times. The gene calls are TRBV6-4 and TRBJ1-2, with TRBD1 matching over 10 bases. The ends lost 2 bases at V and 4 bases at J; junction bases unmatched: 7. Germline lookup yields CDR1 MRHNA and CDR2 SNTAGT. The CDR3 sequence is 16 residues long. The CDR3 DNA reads TGTGCCAGCAGTGACCCCGGGACAGGGGACTTCTATGGCTACACCTTC. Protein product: CASSDPGTGDFYGYTF.

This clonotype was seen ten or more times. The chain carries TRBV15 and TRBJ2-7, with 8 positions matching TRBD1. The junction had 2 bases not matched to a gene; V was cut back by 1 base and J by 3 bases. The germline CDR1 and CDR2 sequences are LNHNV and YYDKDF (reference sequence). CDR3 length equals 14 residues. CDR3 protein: CATSRGTGNYEQYF. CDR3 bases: TGTGCCACCAGCAGAGGGACAGGGAACTACGAGCAGTACTTC. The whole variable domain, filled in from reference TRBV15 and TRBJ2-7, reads DAMVIQNPRYQVTQFGKPVTLSCSQTLNHNVMYWYQQKSSQAPKLLFHYYDKDFNNEADTPDNFQSRRPNTSFCFLDIRSPGLGDTAMYLCATSRGTGNYEQYFGPGTRLTVT.

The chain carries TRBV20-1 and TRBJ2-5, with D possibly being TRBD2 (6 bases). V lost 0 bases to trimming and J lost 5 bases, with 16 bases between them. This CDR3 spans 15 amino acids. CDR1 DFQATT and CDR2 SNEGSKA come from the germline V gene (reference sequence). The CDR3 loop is CSARDLRGSWETQYF. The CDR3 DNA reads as TGCAGTGCTAGAGACTTGCGGGGCTCCTGGGAGACCCAGTACTTC.

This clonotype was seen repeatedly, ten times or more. DNA of the CDR3: TGTGCCAGCTCACGCATGGGCTGGGAAAGAGAGACCCAGTACTTC. Translated: CASSRMGWERETQYF. The chain joins TRBV18 to TRBJ2-5; no clear D. V dropped 4 bases and J dropped 4 bases, with 16 bases sitting between them. The CDR3 covers 15 residues. Germline V CDR1 and CDR2: KGHSH, LQKENI.